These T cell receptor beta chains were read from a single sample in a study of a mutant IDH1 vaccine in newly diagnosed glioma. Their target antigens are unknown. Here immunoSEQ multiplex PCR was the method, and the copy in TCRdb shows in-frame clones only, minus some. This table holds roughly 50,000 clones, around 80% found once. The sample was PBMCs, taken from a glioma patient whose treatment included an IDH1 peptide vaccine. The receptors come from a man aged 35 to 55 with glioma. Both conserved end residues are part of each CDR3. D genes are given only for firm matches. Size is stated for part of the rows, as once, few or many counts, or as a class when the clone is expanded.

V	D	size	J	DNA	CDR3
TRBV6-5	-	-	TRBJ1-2	TGTGCCAGCAGCCCACAGGGTCCTACTAACTATGGCTACACCTTC	CASSPQGPTNYGYTF
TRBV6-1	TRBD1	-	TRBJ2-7	TGTGCAGGACAGGGGAATTCCTACGAGCAGTACTTC	CAGQGNSYEQYF
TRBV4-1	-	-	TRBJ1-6	TGCGCCAGCAGCCAAGGTATGGGGGAGGATTATAATTCACCCCTCCACTTT	CASSQGMGEDYNSPLHF
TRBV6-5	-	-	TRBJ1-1	TGTGCCAGCAGTTACTCGGGGGTAGCCACTGAAGCTTTCTTT	CASSYSGVATEAFF
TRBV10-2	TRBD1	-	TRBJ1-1	TGCGCCAGCAGTGAGTCGAGGGGGCAATATACTGAAGCTTTCTTT	CASSESRGQYTEAFF
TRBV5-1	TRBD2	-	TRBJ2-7	TGCGCCAGCAGTATGGGGGGGACGCAAGGCTACGAGCAGTACTTC	CASSMGGTQGYEQYF
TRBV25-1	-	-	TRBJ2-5	TGTGCCAGCAACGAGGCCTTGGGTTCAGGGACCCAGTACTTC	CASNEALGSGTQYF
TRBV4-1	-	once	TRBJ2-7	TGCGCCAGCAGCCAAACGACACGGGGTGGTTTGAACGAGCAGTACTTC	CASSQTTRGGLNEQYF
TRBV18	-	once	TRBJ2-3	TGTGCCAGCTCACCGACAAGCACAGATACGCAGTATTTT	CASSPTSTDTQYF
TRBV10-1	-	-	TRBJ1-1	TGCGCCAGCAGTGTCAGGGAGGATGAAGCTTTCTTT	CASSVREDEAFF
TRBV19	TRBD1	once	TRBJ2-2	TGTGCCAGTAGACGAACCGGGACAGGGGGCACCGGGGAGCTGTTTTTT	CASRRTGTGGTGELFF
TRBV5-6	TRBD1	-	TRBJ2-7	TGTGCCAGCAGCCGGGGCACAGGGGGCGAGCAGTACTTC	CASSRGTGGEQYF
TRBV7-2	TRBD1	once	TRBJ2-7	TGTGCCAGCAGCTTAGGGGGACAGGGACTTTGGGGCTACGAGCAGTACTTC	CASSLGGQGLWGYEQYF
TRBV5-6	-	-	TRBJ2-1	TGTGCCAGCAGCTTGGGGGGAGTCCCGGTGAGGCAGTTCTTC	CASSLGGVPVRQFF
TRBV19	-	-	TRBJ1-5	TGTGCCAGCCACACAAGGGGGGCCGATCAGCCCCAGCATTTT	CASHTRGADQPQHF
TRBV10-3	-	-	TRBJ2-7	TGTGCCATCAGTGATGGGATGCTAGCACCGTACTACGAGCAGTACTTC	CAISDGMLAPYYEQYF
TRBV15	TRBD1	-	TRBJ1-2	TGTGCCACCAGCAGAGATCGGGACAGGGAGCTATATGGCTACACCTTC	CATSRDRDRELYGYTF
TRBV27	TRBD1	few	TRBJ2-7	TGTGCCAGCAGTTCTCTGACAGGGGCCCGCTACGAGCAGTACTTC	CASSSLTGARYEQYF
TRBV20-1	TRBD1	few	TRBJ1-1	TGCCCTGACAGGGGGCACTCTGAAGCTTTCTTT	CPDRGHSEAFF
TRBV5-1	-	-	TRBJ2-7	TGCGCCAGCAGCTTTGGGGGACCCCTCTCCTACGAGCAGTACTTC	CASSFGGPLSYEQYF
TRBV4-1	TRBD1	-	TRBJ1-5	TGCGCCAGCAGCCAACTCCCCAGGGGGAGGCAGCCCCAGCATTTT	CASSQLPRGRQPQHF
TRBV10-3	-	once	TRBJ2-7	TGTGCCATCAGGGGGGCGGGGTGGAACGAGCAGTACTTC	CAIRGAGWNEQYF
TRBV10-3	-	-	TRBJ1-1	TGTGCCATCAGCGGGGGCTCGGACACTGAAGCTTTCTTT	CAISGGSDTEAFF
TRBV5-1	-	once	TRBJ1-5	TGCGCCAGCAGCTTGTTAGGGGTGAGCAATCAGCCCCAGCATTTT	CASSLLGVSNQPQHF
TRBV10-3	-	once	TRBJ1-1	TGTGCCATCAGTGAGTCCGCGGACCTAAACACTGAAGCTTTCTTT	CAISESADLNTEAFF
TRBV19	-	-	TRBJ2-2	TGTGCCAGTAGTATCCGGGCTAGCGTTGTCGGGGAGCTGTTTTTT	CASSIRASVVGELFF
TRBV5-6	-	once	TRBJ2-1	TGTGCCAGCAGCTTGGTAGGGACGGATGAGCAGTTCTTC	CASSLVGTDEQFF
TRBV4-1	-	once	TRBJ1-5	TGCGCCAGCAGCCAGGGCCGGGACGATACGAGGGAGCCCCAGCATTTT	CASSQGRDDTREPQHF
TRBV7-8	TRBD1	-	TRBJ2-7	TGTGCCAGCAGCACGGACAGGGGTCCATCCTACGAGCAGTACTTC	CASSTDRGPSYEQYF
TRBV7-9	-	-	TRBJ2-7	TGTGCCAGCAGCTTCACAACGGTGGGCGAGCAGTACTTC	CASSFTTVGEQYF
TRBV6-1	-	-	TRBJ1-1	TGTGCCAGCAGTGCGACCCGTGAAGCTTTCTTT	CASSATREAFF
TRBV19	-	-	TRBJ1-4	TGTGCCAGTAGTATGAGAGGGGGAGTACAGGAAAAACTGTTTTTT	CASSMRGGVQEKLFF
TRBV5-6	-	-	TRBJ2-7	TGTGCCAGCAGCGGGAAACTAGGGTTCTACGAGCAGTACTTC	CASSGKLGFYEQYF
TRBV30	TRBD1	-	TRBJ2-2	TGTGCCTGGAGGGCCGGGACAGCGAACACCGGGGAGCTGTTTTTT	CAWRAGTANTGELFF
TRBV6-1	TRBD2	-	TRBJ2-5	TGTGCCAGCAGTGAGCTAGCGGGGGACCAAGAGACCCAGTACTTC	CASSELAGDQETQYF
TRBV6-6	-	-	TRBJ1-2	TGTGCCAGCAGTTATGACGCGGGGTATGGCTACACCTTC	CASSYDAGYGYTF
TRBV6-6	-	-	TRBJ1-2	TGTGCCAGCAGTTTGGCTGACTCCTATGGCTACACCTTC	CASSLADSYGYTF
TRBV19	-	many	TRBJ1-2	TGTGCCAGTTCGGACAGCTATGGCTACACCTTC	CASSDSYGYTF
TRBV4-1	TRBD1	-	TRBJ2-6	TGCGCCAGCAGCCAAGGACAGGGGGAGGCTGGGGCCAACGTCCTGACTTTC	CASSQGQGEAGANVLTF
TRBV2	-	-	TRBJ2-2	TGTGCCAGCAGGGCAGGCTCCGGGGAGCTGTTTTTT	CASRAGSGELFF
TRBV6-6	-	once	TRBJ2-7	TGTGCCAGCTCCTGGGACCCACGAGATGGCTACGAGCAGTACTTC	CASSWDPRDGYEQYF
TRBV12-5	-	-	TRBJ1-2	TGTGCTAGTGGTTTGGGACAGCGAGAGGTTGGCTACACCTTC	CASGLGQREVGYTF
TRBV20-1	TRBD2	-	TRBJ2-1	TGCAGTGCCAGGGGCGGGGGGCTGGAGTTCTTC	CSARGGGLEFF
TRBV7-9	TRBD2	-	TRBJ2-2	TGTGCCAGCAGTGACCTCGGGGGGGTCAACACCGGGGAGCTGTTTTTT	CASSDLGGVNTGELFF
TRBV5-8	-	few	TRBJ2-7	TGTGCCAGCAGCTATCTTCCGGGGTACGAGCAGTACTTC	CASSYLPGYEQYF
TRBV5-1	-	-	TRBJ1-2	TGCGCCAGCCGGCGCGGAACGGGAACAGGGTTGGCTAACTATGGCTACACCTTC	CASRRGTGTGLANYGYTF
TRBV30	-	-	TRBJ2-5	TGTGCCTGGAGTGCCAGGGTTTGGGAGACCCAGTACTTC	CAWSARVWETQYF
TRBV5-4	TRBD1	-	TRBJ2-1	TGTGCCAGCAGTGGGACAGGTGTGTTGTATGAGCAGTTCTTC	CASSGTGVLYEQFF
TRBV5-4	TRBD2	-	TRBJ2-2	TGTGCCAGCAGCCTCGGGGTAGCGGGGGGTACCGGGGAGCTGTTTTTT	CASSLGVAGGTGELFF
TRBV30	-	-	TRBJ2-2	TGTGCCTGGAGTCTACCCCCGCTGGCCGGGGAGCTGTTTTTT	CAWSLPPLAGELFF
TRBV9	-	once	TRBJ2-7	TGTGCCAGCAGCCGTAGTGTCGGTCAGGGAAGGGGCGTTGGCTCCGAGCAGTACTTC	CASSRSVGQGRGVGSEQYF
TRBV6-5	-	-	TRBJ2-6	TGTGCCAGCAGTTATCAGGCCGCTGGGGCCAACGTCCTGACTTTC	CASSYQAAGANVLTF